This TCR beta chain derives from a study of T cells after yellow fever vaccination (dated by TCRdb to between 2018 and 2021). Describing the broader study: Libraries from fractions with low cell numbers were prepared with the SMART-Seq v4 Ultra Low Input RNA kit. Bulk TCR alpha and beta repertoires were sequenced longitudinally to track T-cell clones before and after primary and booster YFV17D yellow fever vaccination. Two healthy male donors, one aged 18 to 30 and one aged 30 to 40 years, made up the cohort. Blood was collected at multiple timepoints before and after primary and secondary immunization, and bulk PBMC replicates and cell subsets were isolated. Overall study results and their limits: Only two donors were included in the study, so the extent to which the findings can be generalized is limited. A small fraction of clonotypes appeared in both the CD4 and CD8 compartments, likely as a result of convergent recombination. Because abundant contaminating clonotypes from the bulk population could be contained in FACS-sorted repertoires, computational filtering was required. After the booster, most clones that had expanded after primary vaccination were detected again (roughly 96% of CD4 and under 90% of CD8), suggesting broad maintenance of memory. The secondary T-cell response was weaker than the primary response but faster, peaking on day 5 instead of day 15.

The CDR3 holds 15 amino acids from the cysteine to the phenylalanine. Only the CDR3 part of the read is kept: 45 bases, read in frame from the first base. The germline V gene (reference sequence) specifies DFQATT as CDR1 and SNEGSKA as CDR2. TCR cDNA was synthesized by 5'RACE template switching, which introduced a universal primer site and unique molecular identifiers. Priming of cDNA synthesis was performed from both the TCR alpha and TCR beta constant segments. Two PCR steps were used to amplify libraries, with sample barcodes and sequencing adapters being added in the second step. Sequencing of the libraries was done on either Illumina HiSeq 2500 (2x100 bp) or NovaSeq (2x150 bp). The authors' analysis ran thus. Reads were demultiplexed and collapsed into UMI consensus sequences with MIGEC, and V(D)J alignment was performed with MiXCR. Vaccine-responding clonotypes were defined with edgeR using replicate PBMC samples, requiring FDR below 0.01 and a log2 fold change above 5 up to day 15. Bulk clonotypes were assigned CD4 or CD8 identity according to which sequenced CD4 or CD8 repertoire held them at higher abundance. TCRdb cleaned the public reads at Q25 with fastp, built clones with MiXCR and kept in-frame beta chains. Rows are unified per CDR3 protein, each entry keeping the most common DNA and genes. These V and J calls are TCRdb output, not the study's own analysis. This sample comprises hundreds of thousands of distinct CDR3 sequences, more than 9% of them detected only once. The top ten constitute just under 15% of the sample.

The treatment or condition label here, explained by the study, means: live attenuated yellow fever vaccine strain. At each blood-draw timepoint, two biological replicates of bulk PBMCs were obtained. A standard Ficoll-Paque protocol was used to isolate PBMCs from peripheral blood. TriZol was used to extract RNA from bulk PBMCs, from CD4 and CD8 fractions, and from dextramer-positive and dextramer-negative fractions. This clonotype has a handful of counts. What antigen it recognizes has not been identified. Base-call qualities are not available, and no considerably larger clone is one nucleotide away.

The material sequenced was PBMCs, taken on the day of the yellow fever booster vaccination. This receptor was taken from a man aged 25-45 years who received the YFV17D yellow fever vaccine. The V and J segments used are TRBV20-1 and TRBJ2-3; the D match is possibly TRBD1 or TRBD2, with 7 bases aligned in each. The CDR3 reads CKGADGAGAADTQYF. Here is the DNA: TGCAAGGGGGCCGACGGTGCGGGAGCGGCAGATACGCAGTATTTT.